The 32 T cell receptor beta chains given below trace back to one sample, sequenced in a study of blood T cell repertoires in COVID-19. Assay: immunoSEQ multiplex PCR; the TCRdb copy retains only in-frame clones and omits some. In the table there are approximately 200,000 clones, around 90% of which are singletons. The sequencing input was PBMCs or T cells enriched from blood (not recorded which). Receptors originate from a man aged 18 to 30 with acute COVID-19.

This chain links TRBV10-1 with TRBJ1-1, with 9 bases that match TRBD1. Germline assignment: CDR1 WNHNN and CDR2 SYGVQD (reference sequence). The CDR3 is 13 residues long. The V gene end was trimmed by 10 bases and the J gene end by 4 bases; junction bases not matched to a gene: 7. CDR3 loop: CATGQGMITEAFF. Here the CDR3 DNA reads TGCGCCACCGGACAGGGGATGATCACTGAAGCTTTCTTT.

This chain connects TRBV2 to TRBJ2-1, with a weak D call TRBD1 (5 bases). The CDR3 contains 15 residues. Trimming left V 4 bases short and J 2 bases short, with 12 bases between. The germline gives CDR1 SNHLY, CDR2 FYNNEI. The CDR3, as DNA: TGTGCCAGCAGTGCCAGGGTAGGGGCCTACAATGAGCAGTTCTTC. Its protein is CASSARVGAYNEQFF.

About this clone itself: This CDR3 is also generated by other DNA sequences in the sample. This chain connects TRBV27 to TRBJ1-2, with 7 positions matching TRBD1. The CDR3 totals 13 residues. Germline assignment: CDR1 MNHEY and CDR2 SMNVEV (reference sequence). The junction had 2 bases not matched to a gene; V was cut back by 5 bases and J by 2 bases. CDR3 loop: CASSLQGNYGYTF. CDR3 in DNA: TGTGCCAGCAGTCTACAGGGGAACTATGGCTACACCTTC.

J is TRBJ1-2 and V is TRBV4-3, with 11 bases identical to TRBD1. Germline V lookup: CDR1 LGHNA, CDR2 YSLEER. The CDR3 runs 17 residues. With 3 bases clipped from V and 0 bases from J, the junction kept 6 bases outside the gene matches. This CDR3 reads CASSQLGQGAANYGYTF. CDR3 nucleotides: TGCGCCAGCAGCCAGCTCGGACAGGGGGCCGCTAACTATGGCTACACCTTC.

J is TRBJ2-3 and V is TRBV5-1; D gene uncertain. Germline-derived CDR1 and CDR2 are SGHRS and YFSETQ. The CDR3 length is 14 residues. Trimming removed 3 bases from V and 4 bases from J, with 12 bases in between. In nucleotides, the CDR3 is TGCGCCAGCAGCTCGACCGGGTCGGCAGATACGCAGTATTTT. Translation: CASSSTGSADTQYF.

This chain joins TRBV3-1 (or the pseudogene TRBV3-2) and TRBJ1-4; 7 bases agree with TRBD1. Germline assignment: CDR1 LGHDT and CDR2 YNNKEL (reference sequence). The CDR3 length is 19 residues. Unmatched junction bases numbered 17, after V lost 1 base and J lost 6 bases. The CDR3: CASSQVLLRQGPGDEKLFF. In DNA, the CDR3 is TGTGCCAGCAGCCAAGTCTTACTGAGACAGGGTCCGGGCGATGAAAAACTGTTTTTT.

The chain combines TRBV2 with TRBJ1-6, with TRBD1 matching over 9 bases. V shed 10 bases, J shed 9 bases, and the junction held 4 bases outside the gene matches. The germline V gene has CDR1 SNHLY and CDR2 FYNNEI. The CDR3 runs to 12 residues. The CDR3 protein is CATRDRASPLHF. The CDR3 region has the DNA TGTGCCACCAGGGACAGGGCTTCACCCCTCCACTTT.

The chain couples TRBV6-4 to TRBJ2-4; no clear D. The V end lost 4 bases, the J end lost 0 bases, and 13 bases lay between the germline ends. The germline V gene encodes CDR1 MRHNA and CDR2 SNTAGT. The CDR3 is 16 amino acids. This chain's CDR3 is CASSGHDLLAKNIQYF. CDR3 nucleotides: TGTGCCAGCAGTGGACACGACCTACTAGCCAAAAACATTCAGTACTTC.

The rearrangement links TRBV7-9 to TRBJ2-1, with a weak D call TRBD2 (6 bases). This CDR3 region has 13 residues. Trimming removed 1 base at V and 8 bases at J, with 9 bases between. CDR1 is SEHNR, CDR2 FQNEAQ, per germline (reference sequence). The CDR3 loop is CASSLETRDEQFF. The CDR3 coding sequence is TGTGCCAGCAGCTTAGAGACTAGGGATGAGCAGTTCTTC.

The rearrangement uses TRBV6-1 and TRBJ2-7, with 9 bases identical to TRBD2. The CDR3 runs 15 residues. The germline CDR1 and CDR2 sequences are MNHNS and SASEGT. Unmatched junction bases numbered 5, after V lost 3 bases and J lost 2 bases. The CDR3 sequence is CASSDSGSSAYEQYF. For the CDR3, the DNA is TGTGCCAGCAGTGATAGCGGGAGCTCTGCCTACGAGCAGTACTTC.

Concerning this clone itself: Other DNA sequences in this sample translate to the same CDR3. The chain couples TRBV19 to TRBJ1-1; 7 bases map to TRBD1. Germline trimming cut 3 bases from V and 5 bases from J; bases unmatched to any gene: 6. The germline V gene encodes CDR1 LNHDA and CDR2 SQIVND (reference sequence). The CDR3 sequence is 14 residues long. CDR3 bases: TGTGCCAGTAGTATTGGGCCAGGGGGAACTGAAGCTTTCTTT. The encoded protein is CASSIGPGGTEAFF.

The genes are TRBV7-8 and TRBJ1-2, with TRBD1 matching over 9 bases. From germline, CDR1 is SGHVS and CDR2 FQNEAQ. The CDR3 runs to 16 residues. V lost 1 base and J lost 6; bases outside the gene matches: 9. Here the CDR3 DNA reads TGTGCCAGCAGCTTAGTGGGGGGACAGGGTGCGGATGGCTACACCTTC. Its protein product is CASSLVGGQGADGYTF.

V and J are TRBV7-3 and TRBJ2-5, with 10 bases lining up with TRBD1. The CDR3 is 17 amino acids. Per germline, CDR1 SGHTA and CDR2 FQGTGA. V shed 0 bases, J shed 5 bases, and the junction held 9 bases outside the gene matches. The CDR3 region has the DNA TGTGCCAGCAGCTTAACGGGACAGGGGATTATACAGGAGACCCAGTACTTC. Translating gives CASSLTGQGIIQETQYF.

The chain joins TRBV25-1 to TRBJ1-4; 7 bases agree with TRBD1. This CDR3 is 15 amino acids long. From germline, CDR1 is MGHDK and CDR2 SYGVNS. V dropped 5 bases and J dropped 6; count of bases not matched to a gene: 9. CDR3 in amino acids: CASSPWTGGDEKLFF. DNA for the CDR3: TGTGCCAGCAGTCCCTGGACAGGAGGGGATGAAAAACTGTTTTTT.

This clone appeared a single time. V usage is TRBV19 and J usage is TRBJ2-3, with 8 bases matching TRBD1. Germline assignment: CDR1 LNHDA and CDR2 SQIVND (reference sequence). The CDR3 spans 16 residues. The V segment lost 5 bases and the J segment 1 base; nucleotides outside the gene matches: 8. CDR3 protein: CASSLNSGQGTDTQYF. CDR3 DNA sequence: TGTGCCAGTAGTCTAAACTCGGGACAGGGCACAGATACGCAGTATTTT.

V usage is TRBV28 and J usage is TRBJ2-2, with 10 nucleotides matching TRBD1. This CDR3 has 16 residues. J was trimmed by 3 bases and V by 5 bases; bases with no gene match: 6. Germline V gene data show CDR1 as MDHEN and CDR2 as SYDVKM. For the CDR3, the DNA is TGTGCCAGCAGTCCAACGGACAGGGGGTACACCGGGGAGCTGTTTTTT. It encodes CASSPTDRGYTGELFF.

The genes are TRBV25-1 and TRBJ2-4, with 13 positions matching TRBD2. The V gene end was trimmed by 5 bases and the J gene end by 3 bases; junction bases not matched to a gene: 4. The CDR3 sequence is 16 residues long. Germline V gene data show CDR1 as MGHDK and CDR2 as SYGVNS. In DNA, the CDR3 is TGTGCCAGCAGTAAGGGACTAGCGGGGAGCAAAAACATTCAGTACTTC. Its translation: CASSKGLAGSKNIQYF.

The chain uses TRBV5-4 and TRBJ1-2; 8 bases agree with TRBD1. Germline assignment: CDR1 SGHNT and CDR2 YYREEE (reference sequence). Losses at the gene ends were 5 bases for V and 3 bases for J; bases not matched to a gene: 9. This CDR3 comprises 15 residues. The CDR3 region is CASSQTTGADYGYTF. The DNA for the CDR3 is TGTGCCAGCAGTCAGACGACAGGGGCCGACTATGGCTACACCTTC.

This chain links TRBV7-2 with TRBJ2-7; D perhaps matches TRBD1 (5 bases). CDR1 is SGHTA and CDR2 is FQGNSA in the germline V gene. The CDR3 spans 15 residues. Trimming stripped 1 base from V and 0 bases from J, with 10 bases between. The CDR3 sequence is CASSLVAGPSYEQYF. For the CDR3, the DNA is TGTGCCAGCAGCTTAGTAGCAGGGCCCTCCTACGAGCAGTACTTC.

The rearrangement links TRBV11-2 to TRBJ2-1, with 14 bases aligning to TRBD2. The CDR3 spans 15 residues. In germline, CDR1 is SGHAT, CDR2 FQNNGV. J gave up 9 bases and V 3 bases, and 4 bases lay outside the gene matches. DNA for the CDR3: TGTGCCAGCAGCTTGGGACTAGCGGGGGAGACTGAGCAGTTCTTC. Amino acids: CASSLGLAGETEQFF. Combining the CDR3 with reference TRBV11-2 and TRBJ2-1 gives the whole variable domain EAGVAQSPRYKIIEKRQSVAFWCNPISGHATLYWYQQILGQGPKLLIQFQNNGVVDDSQLPKDRFSAERLKGVDSTLKIQPAKLEDSAVYLCASSLGLAGETEQFFGPGTRLTVL.

CDR3 loop: CASSPPGLARTYEQYF. CDR3 nucleotide sequence: TGTGCCAGCAGTCCCCCAGGACTAGCGCGAACCTACGAGCAGTACTTC. This chain links TRBV6-2 or TRBV6-3 with TRBJ2-7; 9 bases map to TRBD2. The germline V gene encodes CDR1 MNHEY and CDR2 SVGEGT. The CDR3 runs 16 residues. With 5 bases clipped from V and 2 bases from J, the junction kept 10 bases outside the gene matches.

This rearrangement joins TRBV5-1 to TRBJ1-6; 10 bases align to TRBD1. The ends lost 3 bases at V and 10 bases at J; junction bases unmatched: 4. The germline CDR1 and CDR2 sequences are SGHRS and YFSETQ. This CDR3 is 14 amino acids long. In nucleotides, the CDR3 is TGCGCCAGCAGCTCCGGACAGGGGGACTCACCCCTCCACTTT. This codes for CASSSGQGDSPLHF.

V and J are TRBV13 and TRBJ2-5; TRBD2 agrees at 12 bases. The CDR3 consists of 14 residues. Germline CDR1 PRHDT, CDR2 FYEKMQ (reference sequence). The V segment lost 5 bases and the J segment 5 bases; nucleotides outside the gene matches: 3. The CDR3 DNA sequence: TGTGCCAGCAGCCCTAGCGGGAGGGGTGAGACCCAGTACTTC. This sequence encodes CASSPSGRGETQYF.

This clone was recorded once. The rearrangement joins TRBV16 to TRBJ2-1; TRBD1 matches 7 bases. CDR3 size: 15 residues. Germline V gene sequence: CDR1 KGHSY, CDR2 FQNENV. With 2 bases clipped from V and 2 bases from J, the junction kept 3 bases outside the gene matches. CDR3 bases: TGTGCCAGCAGCCAACGACAGGGCCCCTACAATGAGCAGTTCTTC. Protein: CASSQRQGPYNEQFF.

The chain has TRBV27 and TRBJ2-7; D perhaps matches TRBD1 (6 bases). V lost 5 bases to trimming and J lost 0 bases, with 11 bases between them. Germline V lookup: CDR1 MNHEY, CDR2 SMNVEV (reference sequence). CDR3 length: 14 residues. CDR3 loop: CASSPRGTSYEQYF. Here the CDR3 DNA reads TGTGCCAGCAGTCCCAGGGGAACCTCCTACGAGCAGTACTTC.

The CDR3, as DNA: TGCGCCAGCGGGCTCCGGGACAGGGCTTTTTTTGGGGTTTGGGAGACCCAGTACTTC. Translation: CASGLRDRAFFGVWETQYF. The chain joins TRBV23-1 to TRBJ2-5, with TRBD1 matching 9 bases. TRBV23-1 has ORF status, its function being uncertain. This CDR3 region has 19 residues. Unmatched junction bases numbered 24, after V lost 8 bases and J lost 5 bases.

The chain uses TRBV7-9 and TRBJ1-5; 7 positions match TRBD1. This CDR3 comprises 15 residues. Germline lookup yields CDR1 SEHNR and CDR2 FQNEAQ (reference sequence). The V gene end was trimmed by 1 base and the J gene end by 3 bases; junction bases not matched to a gene: 3. CDR3 sequence (DNA): TGTGCCAGCAGCTTAGGGCAGGGGGTCAATCAGCCCCAGCATTTT. Protein product: CASSLGQGVNQPQHF.

V gene TRBV7-8 combines with J gene TRBJ1-6, with D tentatively TRBD1 (6 bases). CDR3 size: 16 residues. The V end was cut by 1 base, the J end by 9 bases, with 16 bases between. Looked up from germline, CDR1 is SGHVS and CDR2 is FQNEAQ. CDR3 sequence reads: CASSLVSAGVSSPLHF. CDR3 DNA sequence: TGTGCCAGCAGCTTAGTTTCTGCAGGGGTGAGTTCACCCCTCCACTTT.

The V call is TRBV25-1, the J call TRBJ2-7, with D unclear. The V gene lost 6 bases and the J gene lost 0 bases, with 9 bases spanning the gap. CDR1 and CDR2 from the germline V gene are MGHDK and SYGVNS. The CDR3 covers 13 residues. The CDR3 DNA reads as TGTGCCAGCAGCGGATCTAGCTCCTACGAGCAGTACTTC. Translation gives CASSGSSSYEQYF.

This sequence joins TRBV7-8 and TRBJ1-1; no clear D. Germline CDR1 and CDR2: SGHVS and FQNEAQ. V lost 0 bases to trimming and J lost 0 bases, with 5 bases between them. The CDR3 length is 14 residues. The CDR3 sequence: CASSLARVNTEAFF. CDR3 coding DNA: TGTGCCAGCAGCTTAGCGCGTGTGAACACTGAAGCTTTCTTT.

This clone came up once. The V gene is TRBV9, the J gene TRBJ2-7; D is unclear. Germline V lookup: CDR1 SGDLS, CDR2 YYNGEE. The CDR3 consists of 11 residues. The germline V and J ends were trimmed by 0 bases and 6 bases, with 4 bases remaining between them. The CDR3 DNA reads as TGTGCCAGCAGCGTAGAGAGCGAGCAGTACTTC. Its translation: CASSVESEQYF.

The gene calls are TRBV24-1 and TRBJ1-2, with 7 bases matching TRBD1. In germline, CDR1 is KGHDR, CDR2 SFDVKD. The CDR3 is made up of 15 amino acids. V dropped 2 bases and J dropped 5; count of bases not matched to a gene: 7. The CDR3 region has the DNA TGTGCCACCAGTGATTCCGACACAGGGGTGTATGGCTACACCTTC. The encoded protein is CATSDSDTGVYGYTF.